The entry below gives a single T cell receptor (beta chain) sequence along with its context. This entry belongs to a study of shared clonotypes between healthy human individuals. Germline assignment: CDR1 SNHLY and CDR2 FYNNEI. The CDR3 length is 12 residues. The V end lost 0 bases, the J end lost 10 bases, and 8 bases lay between the germline ends. Only in-frame clones appear in the TCRdb table, and some are missing; sequencing was by immunoSEQ multiplex PCR. The sample has roughly 500,000 clones, roughly three quarters seen once. This chain links TRBV2 with TRBJ2-3, with D uncertain. The source material was PBMCs. The TCR sequence derives from a woman aged 35 to 49 in good health. Some clones in this sample may be carry-over from other donors' samples. This CDR3 is CASSEASAAQYF. The DNA for the CDR3 is TGTGCCAGCAGTGAAGCGAGTGCAGCGCAGTATTTT.